Below, 19 T cell receptor beta chains from the same sample are listed, as sequenced in a study of early T cells in non-severe SARS-CoV-2 infection. TCRdb analysed the 5' RACE reads with MiXCR anew, one entry per CDR3 protein. The sample holds some 50,000 distinct CDR3 sequences; 5.5% to 6.5% are singletons and the top ten take just over 4.5%. Sequenced sample: whole blood. The receptors stem from an adult who was a healthcare worker with PCR-confirmed SARS-CoV-2 infection or an uninfected control (not recorded which).

This clonotype occurred many times. The V call is TRBV30, the J call TRBJ2-5; D may be TRBD2 (6 bases). V was shortened by 7 bases and J by 5 bases, with 17 bases between the two germline ends. Germline loops: CDR1 GTSNPN, CDR2 SVGIG (reference sequence). CDR3 size: 13 residues. CDR3 bases: TGTGCCTTCCGGGACCCTGGGAGGGAGACCCAGTACTTC. This codes for CAFRDPGRETQYF. The whole variable domain, filled in from reference TRBV30 and TRBJ2-5, reads SQTIHQWPATLVQPVGSPLSLECTVEGTSNPNLYWYRQAAGRGLQLLFYSVGIGQISSEVPQNLSASRPQDRQFILSSKKLLLSDSGFYLCAFRDPGRETQYFGPGTRLLVL.

This clonotype turned up a few times. This chain's CDR3 is CASSLTSSGETQYF. In nucleotides, the CDR3 is TGTGCCAGCAGCTTGACTAGCTCGGGGGAGACCCAGTACTTC. This chain joins TRBV13 and TRBJ2-5, with 7 bases fitting TRBD2. This CDR3 contains 14 residues. V lost 3 bases, J lost 5 bases, and 6 bases stayed unmatched. Germline V gene sequence: CDR1 PRHDT, CDR2 FYEKMQ (reference sequence).

This rearrangement joins TRBV11-3 to TRBJ1-2; 7 positions agree with TRBD1. V shed 2 bases, J shed 7 bases, and the junction held 4 bases outside the gene matches. Germline CDR1 SGHNT, CDR2 YENEEA. CDR3 length: 13 amino acids. CDR3 DNA sequence: TGTGCCAGCAGCTTAAACAGGGACAGTGGCTACACCTTC. Its translation: CASSLNRDSGYTF.

Many counts were recorded for this clonotype. The chain couples TRBV20-1 to TRBJ2-5, with D perhaps matching TRBD1 (6 bases). This CDR3 region has 14 residues. Trimming pared 3 bases from V and 0 bases from J, leaving 11 bases between. CDR1 DFQATT and CDR2 SNEGSKA come from the germline V gene (reference sequence). CDR3 loop: CSARYDRYQETQYF. The CDR3 coding sequence is TGCAGTGCTAGGTATGACAGGTACCAAGAGACCCAGTACTTC.

In this sample, this clonotype turned up many times. This chain connects TRBV7-2 to TRBJ2-7, with D possibly being TRBD1 (6 bases). Deletions cut 2 bases from V and 4 bases from J, with 18 bases between. The CDR3 extends over 16 amino acids. Per germline, CDR1 SGHTA and CDR2 FQGNSA. In DNA, the CDR3 is TGTGCCAGCAGCTTAAGTCTGGGGGCGGGCCCGTACGAGCAGTACTTC. Translation: CASSLSLGAGPYEQYF.

This clonotype was detected many times. The chain employs TRBV5-6 and TRBJ2-2; 7 bases are shared with TRBD1. Trimming took 4 bases from V and 5 from J; bases not matched to a gene: 14. Germline CDR1 and CDR2: SGHDT and YYEEEE. The CDR3 totals 17 residues. The CDR3 DNA is TGTGCCAGCAGCACCACGGACAGGTTCAAGCAAACCGGGGAGCTGTTTTTT. Amino acids: CASSTTDRFKQTGELFF. Filled out from reference TRBV5-6 and TRBJ2-2, the complete variable domain reads DAGVTQSPTHLIKTRGQQVTLRCSPKSGHDTVSWYQQALGQGPQFIFQYYEEEERQRGNFPDRFSGHQFPNYSSELNVNALLLGDSALYLCASSTTDRFKQTGELFFGEGSRLTVL.

The sample holds many counts of this clonotype. The rearrangement links TRBV19 to TRBJ2-1; D remains unclear. CDR3 length: 14 residues. The V end was cut by 1 base, the J end by 5 bases, with 9 bases between. Germline CDR1 reads LNHDA; CDR2 reads SQIVND (reference sequence). Here the CDR3 reads CASSIGGPHNEQFF. CDR3 nucleotide sequence: TGTGCCAGTAGTATAGGCGGACCTCACAATGAGCAGTTCTTC.

This chain connects TRBV7-8 to TRBJ2-7; perhaps TRBD2 as D (5 bases). V gave up 1 base and J gave up 2 bases, with 27 bases separating them. Looked up from germline, CDR1 is SGHVS and CDR2 is FQNEAQ. CDR3 size: 20 residues. For the CDR3, the DNA is TGTGCCAGCAGCTTAGGAAGCTCTGGGCGACTCACGCCAGCGGCCTACGAGCAGTACTTC. It translates to CASSLGSSGRLTPAAYEQYF.

Ten or more counts support this clonotype. The chain recombines TRBV5-1 with TRBJ1-1; TRBD1 is a possible D gene (6 bases). The CDR3 has 14 residues. Per germline, CDR1 SGHRS and CDR2 YFSETQ. V was cut by 2 bases and J by 4 bases, with 12 bases left in between. CDR3 residues: CASSLGGGGTEAFF. In DNA, the CDR3 is TGCGCCAGCAGCTTAGGAGGGGGTGGCACTGAAGCTTTCTTT.

This clonotype has at least ten counts. J is TRBJ2-1 and V is TRBV29-1; perhaps TRBD1 as D (6 bases). The CDR3 is 12 residues long. Per the germline V gene, CDR1 is SQVTM and CDR2 is ANQGSEA. Deletions cut 6 bases from V and 5 bases from J, with 11 bases between. The CDR3 spells CSVSRGDNEQFF. The CDR3 DNA sequence: TGCAGCGTGTCCAGGGGAGACAATGAGCAGTTCTTC.

This clonotype was recorded at least ten times. The chain joins TRBV20-1 to TRBJ2-1, with 7 bases identical to TRBD2. Germline CDR1 DFQATT, CDR2 SNEGSKA (reference sequence). With V trimmed by 5 bases and J by 9 bases, 16 bases remained unmatched. This CDR3 has 15 amino acids. The CDR3 protein is CSAQPIVTSEAEQFF. The CDR3 DNA follows: TGCAGTGCTCAGCCCATCGTCACTAGCGAGGCTGAGCAGTTCTTC.

The CDR3 nucleotides read TGTGCCAGCAGTGTCCCCGGGACAGGGGGATACGAGCAGTACTTC. It codes for CASSVPGTGGYEQYF. The chain links TRBV6-6 to TRBJ2-7, with 11 bases lining up with TRBD1. There are 15 residues in the CDR3. Trimming at V came to 5 bases and at J to 4 bases, leaving 7 bases not matched to a gene. Per the germline V gene, CDR1 is MNHNY and CDR2 is SVGAGI (reference sequence).

This clonotype was counted many times. The gene calls are TRBV5-1 and TRBJ1-4, with D hard to call. This CDR3 comprises 15 residues. V gave up 5 bases and J gave up 0 bases, with 11 bases separating them. CDR1 and CDR2 from the germline V gene are SGHRS and YFSETQ. CDR3 in DNA: TGCGCCAGCAGTCCAGGCCGACCAACTAATGAAAAACTGTTTTTT. Amino acid sequence: CASSPGRPTNEKLFF. The variable domain in full, completed from reference TRBV5-1 and TRBJ1-4, reads KAGVTQTPRYLIKTRGQQVTLSCSPISGHRSVSWYQQTPGQGLQFLFEYFSETQRNKGNFPGRFSGRQFSNSRSEMNVSTLELGDSALYLCASSPGRPTNEKLFFGSGTQLSVL.

This clonotype was counted at least ten times. The chain employs TRBV28 and TRBJ2-5, with TRBD2 identical over 16 bases. Germline V gives CDR1 MDHEN, CDR2 SYDVKM. J lost 3 bases, V lost 6 bases, and 4 bases had no gene match. This CDR3 region has 16 residues. The CDR3 nucleotides are TGTGCCAGCAGGGGACTAGCGGGGGGGTATGAAGAGACCCAGTACTTC. Translation gives CASRGLAGGYEETQYF.

In this sample, this clonotype turned up many times. The chain combines TRBV6-5 with TRBJ1-6, with D maybe TRBD1 (5 bases). Germline-derived CDR1 and CDR2 are MNHEY and SVGAGI. The CDR3 has 14 amino acids. Trimming took off 5 bases at V and 6 bases at J, with 11 bases between the two ends. CDR3 coding DNA: TGTGCCAGCAGTGGGGCGCACCCTAATTCACCCCTCCACTTT. Protein: CASSGAHPNSPLHF.

This clonotype appeared many times. The V call is TRBV14, the J call TRBJ2-7, with TRBD1 as a possible D gene (5 bases). Germline CDR1 reads SGHDN; CDR2 reads FVKESK. This CDR3 region has 13 residues. V shed 4 bases and J shed 3 bases, with 10 bases lying between them. As DNA, the CDR3 is TGTGCCAGCAGCCCCGGACATATCTACGAGCAGTACTTC. This encodes CASSPGHIYEQYF. Looking up the rest from reference TRBV14 and TRBJ2-7 gives the full variable domain: EAGVTQFPSHSVIEKGQTVTLRCDPISGHDNLYWYRRVMGKEIKFLLHFVKESKQDESGMPNNRFLAERTGGTYSTLKVQPAELEDSGVYFCASSPGHIYEQYFGPGTRLTVT.

This clonotype has a count of ten or more. The rearrangement links TRBV7-9 to TRBJ2-7, with D tentatively TRBD1 (5 bases). CDR1 and CDR2 (germline): SEHNR, FQNEAQ (reference sequence). V lost 4 bases to trimming and J lost 1 base, with 17 bases between them. The CDR3 has 16 residues. The CDR3 sequence is CASSSPLDKGSYEQYF. CDR3 bases: TGTGCCAGCAGCTCCCCCCTTGACAAGGGGTCCTACGAGCAGTACTTC.

This clonotype was detected ten times or more. The chain has TRBV7-9 and TRBJ2-5; 8 bases fit TRBD1. This CDR3 has 15 amino acids. Germline trimming cut 0 bases from V and 4 bases from J; bases unmatched to any gene: 4. Looked up from germline, CDR1 is SEHNR and CDR2 is FQNEAQ (reference sequence). In DNA, the CDR3 is TGTGCCAGCAGCTTAGCGGTAACAGGGGGAGAGACCCAGTACTTC. It encodes CASSLAVTGGETQYF.

The J gene is TRBJ1-1, the V gene TRBV30; D is unresolved. The V end lost 6 bases, the J end lost 1 base, and 12 bases lay between the germline ends. Per germline, CDR1 GTSNPN and CDR2 SVGIG (reference sequence). The CDR3 extends over 13 amino acids. The CDR3 region is CACLGWGNTEAFF. The CDR3 bases are TGTGCCTGTCTGGGGTGGGGGAACACTGAAGCTTTCTTT.